This T cell receptor (beta chain) stems from a study of T cell responses to AZD1222 COVID-19 vaccine. Study-level results: Seropositive status at baseline applied to only a handful of AZD1222 recipients.

Sequencing was performed with immunoSEQ multiplex PCR; in TCRdb, only in-frame clones are kept and a portion is missing. In the table there are more than 100,000 clones, 86% of which are singletons. This CDR3 has 23 residues. V gave up 6 bases and J gave up 0 bases, with 33 bases separating them. Germline CDR1 reads MDHEN; CDR2 reads SYDVKM. A note on this clone: Its specificity is not known.

This chain links TRBV28 with TRBJ2-6; D not resolved. This clonotype was sampled from an adult in good health. The material was peripheral blood, obtained on day 0 of AZD1222 vaccination. This CDR3 reads CASSPPGNRWSYIAGSGANVLTF. CDR3 DNA: TGTGCCAGCAGCCCGCCCGGCAATCGGTGGTCGTATATAGCCGGCTCTGGGGCCAACGTCCTGACTTTC.